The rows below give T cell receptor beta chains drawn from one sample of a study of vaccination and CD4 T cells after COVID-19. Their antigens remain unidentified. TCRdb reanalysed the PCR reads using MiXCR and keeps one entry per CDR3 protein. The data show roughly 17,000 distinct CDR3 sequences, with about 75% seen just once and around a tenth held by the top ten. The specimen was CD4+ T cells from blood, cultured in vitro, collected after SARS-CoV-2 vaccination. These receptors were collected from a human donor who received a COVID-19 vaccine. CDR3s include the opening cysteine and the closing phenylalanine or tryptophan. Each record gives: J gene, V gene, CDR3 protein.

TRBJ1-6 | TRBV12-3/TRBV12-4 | CASRSGTGSSPLHF
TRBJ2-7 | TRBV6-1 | CASSRQRGGLYEQYF
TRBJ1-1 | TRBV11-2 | CASSLFGTENTEAFF
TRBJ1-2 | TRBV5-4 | CASSLRGARYGYTF
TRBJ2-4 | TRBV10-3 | CAISDKNIQYF
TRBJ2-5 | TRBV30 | CAWRRGTSGGKWATQYF
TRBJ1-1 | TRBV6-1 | CASTFNRGLGTEAFF
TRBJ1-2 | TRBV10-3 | CAISAGGSGYTF
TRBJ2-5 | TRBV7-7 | CASSSKTGLGETQYF
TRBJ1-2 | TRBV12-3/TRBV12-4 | CASSLGGIRYGYTF
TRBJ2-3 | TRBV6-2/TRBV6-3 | CASSPGLAGVSTDTQYF
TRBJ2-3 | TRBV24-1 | CATSDREGDRGVTDTQYF
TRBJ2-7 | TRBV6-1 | CASTPGTVTLEQYF
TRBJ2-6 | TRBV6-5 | CASSYRGSGANVLTF
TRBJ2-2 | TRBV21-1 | CASSKGPRENTGELFF
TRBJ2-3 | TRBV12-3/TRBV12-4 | CASSLGLSTDTQYF
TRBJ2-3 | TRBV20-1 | CSAKGAFSTDTQYF
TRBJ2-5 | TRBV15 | CATSREGLGGETQYF
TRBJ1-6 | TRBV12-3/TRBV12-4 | CASSSRRLGSPLHF
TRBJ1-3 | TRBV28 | CASSRSTGKSGNTIYF
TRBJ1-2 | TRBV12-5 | CASGWTQGAGYGYTF
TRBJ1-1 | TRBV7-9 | CASSFQVNTEAFF